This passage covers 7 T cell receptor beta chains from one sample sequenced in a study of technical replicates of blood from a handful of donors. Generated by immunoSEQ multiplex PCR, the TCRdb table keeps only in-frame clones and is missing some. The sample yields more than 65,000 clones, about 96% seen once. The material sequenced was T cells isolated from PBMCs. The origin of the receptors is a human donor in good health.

CDR3 nucleotides: TGTGCCAGCAGCTTGTACGGTTTGAACACTGAAGCTTTCTTT. It yields the protein CASSLYGLNTEAFF. V is TRBV5-8 and J is TRBJ1-1; D is undetermined. The CDR3 spans 14 residues. Germline V CDR1 and CDR2: SGHTS, YDEGEE. Trimming shortened V by 1 base and J by 0 bases, and 7 bases separated the two germline ends. The variable domain in full, completed from reference TRBV5-8 and TRBJ1-1, reads EAGVTQSPTHLIKTRGQQATLRCSPISGHTSVYWYQQALGLGLQFLLWYDEGEERNRGNFPPRFSGRQFPNYSSELNVNALELEDSALYLCASSLYGLNTEAFFGQGTRLTVV.

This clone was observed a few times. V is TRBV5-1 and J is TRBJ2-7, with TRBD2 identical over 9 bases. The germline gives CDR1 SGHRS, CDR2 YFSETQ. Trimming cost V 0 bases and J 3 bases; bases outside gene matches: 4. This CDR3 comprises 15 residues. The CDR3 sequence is CASSLDTSGFYEQYF. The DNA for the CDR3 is TGCGCCAGCAGCTTGGATACTAGCGGGTTCTACGAGCAGTACTTC.

DNA for the CDR3: TGTGCCAGCAGTTTATCCCATCAGGGCTTCAATGAGCAGTTCTTC. Translation: CASSLSHQGFNEQFF. The chain joins TRBV27 to TRBJ2-1, with a weak D call TRBD1 (5 bases). From germline, CDR1 is MNHEY and CDR2 SMNVEV (reference sequence). The V end lost 0 bases, the J end lost 6 bases, and 12 bases lay between the germline ends. The length of the CDR3 is 15 residues.

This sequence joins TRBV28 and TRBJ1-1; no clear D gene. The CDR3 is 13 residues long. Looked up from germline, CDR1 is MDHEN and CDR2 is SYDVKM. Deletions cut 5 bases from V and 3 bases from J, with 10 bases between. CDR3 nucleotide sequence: TGTGCCAGCAGTGAAATACGGTACACTGAAGCTTTCTTT. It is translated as CASSEIRYTEAFF. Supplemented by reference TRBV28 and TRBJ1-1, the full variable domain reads DVKVTQSSRYLVKRTGEKVFLECVQDMDHENMFWYRQDPGLGLRLIYFSYDVKMKEKGDIPEGYSVSREKKERFSLILESASTNQTSMYLCASSEIRYTEAFFGQGTRLTVV.

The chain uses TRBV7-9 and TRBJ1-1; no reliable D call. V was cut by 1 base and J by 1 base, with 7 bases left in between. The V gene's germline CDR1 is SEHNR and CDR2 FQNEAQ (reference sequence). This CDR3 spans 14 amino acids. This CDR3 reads CASSLVPGNTEAFF. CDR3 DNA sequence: TGTGCCAGCAGCTTAGTGCCCGGGAACACTGAAGCTTTCTTT.

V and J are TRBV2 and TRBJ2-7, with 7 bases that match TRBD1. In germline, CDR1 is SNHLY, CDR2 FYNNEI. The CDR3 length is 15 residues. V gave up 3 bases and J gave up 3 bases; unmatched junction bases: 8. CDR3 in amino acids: CASSEVQGPFYEQYF. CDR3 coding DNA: TGTGCCAGCAGTGAGGTACAGGGGCCCTTCTACGAGCAGTACTTC.

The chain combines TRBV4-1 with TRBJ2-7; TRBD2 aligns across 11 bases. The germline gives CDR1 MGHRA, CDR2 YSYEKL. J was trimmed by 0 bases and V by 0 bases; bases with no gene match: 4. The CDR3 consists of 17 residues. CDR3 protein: CASSQEPSGRSSYEQYF. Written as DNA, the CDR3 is TGCGCCAGCAGCCAAGAGCCTAGCGGGAGGTCCTCCTACGAGCAGTACTTC.